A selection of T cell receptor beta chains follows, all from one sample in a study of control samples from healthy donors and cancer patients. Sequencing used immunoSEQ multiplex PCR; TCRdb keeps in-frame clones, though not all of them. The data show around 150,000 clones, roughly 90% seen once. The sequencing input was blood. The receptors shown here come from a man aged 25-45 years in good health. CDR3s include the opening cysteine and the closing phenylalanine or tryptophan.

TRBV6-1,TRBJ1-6,CASSATGPALGSPLHF
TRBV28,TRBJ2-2,CASSSGTSGSRELFF
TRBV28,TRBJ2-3,CASTQSWHPSTDTQYF
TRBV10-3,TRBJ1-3,CATHTPTPPHGGNTIYF
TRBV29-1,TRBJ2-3,CSAPGTSGNLRDTQYF
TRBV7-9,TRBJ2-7,CASSHNDRGQGEQYF
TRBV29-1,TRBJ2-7,CSVSWDLEQYF
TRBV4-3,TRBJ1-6,CASSQVTPNSPLHF
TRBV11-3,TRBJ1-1,CASSSHSGRTEAFF
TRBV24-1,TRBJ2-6,CATSDPRPGGANVLTF
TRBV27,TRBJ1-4,CASSLTDRGRSTNEKLFF